The entry below gives a single TCR beta chain sequence along with its context. What it recognizes is unknown. These data originate in a study of radiation and T cells in renal cell carcinoma. Study-level points and caveats: From baseline, blood top tumor clonotypes peaked at 2 weeks post-radiation.

This CDR3 contains 16 residues. The V gene lost 1 base and the J gene lost 1 base, with 11 bases spanning the gap. Germline V gene data show CDR1 as SEHNR and CDR2 as FQNEAQ (reference sequence). Time point in this sample: baseline pretreatment blood. Treatment given: 15 Gy SBRT to primary tumor, nephrectomy 4 weeks later. After SBRT, blood was collected at 2 and 4 weeks, plus baseline. The tumor was a clear cell renal cell carcinoma. Assay: immunoSEQ multiplex PCR; the TCRdb copy retains only in-frame clones and omits some. The sample carries around 140,000 clones, roughly 90% recorded once. This clonotype was sampled from a woman in her seventies with renal cell carcinoma. The specimen was blood, collected from a patient whose treatment included radiotherapy and nephrectomy. This chain joins TRBV7-9 and TRBJ1-5; D is unclear. The CDR3 spells CASSLELARSNQPQHF. The CDR3 DNA is TGTGCCAGCAGCTTAGAGCTCGCGCGGAGCAATCAGCCCCAGCATTTT.